A single sample gave rise to the 21 T cell receptor beta chains below, sequenced in a study of T cells in women clearing cervical HPV infection. Clones were sequenced by immunoSEQ multiplex PCR, and TCRdb holds only the in-frame ones, with some missing. The sample table sets out approximately 49,000 clones. Source material: blood buffy coat. Receptors originate from a woman aged 18 to 75 with a cervical HPV16 infection that either progressed to CIN3+ or cleared (not recorded which).

A remark on this clone: The read ends 3 residues early relative to the CDR3; the germline J gene fills the gap. The V gene is TRBV20-1, the J gene TRBJ1-5; TRBD1 aligns across 9 bases. This CDR3 has 19 residues. With V trimmed by 1 base and J by 5 bases, 18 bases remained unmatched. The germline gives CDR1 DFQATT, CDR2 SNEGSKA (reference sequence). The DNA read from the CDR3 is TGCAGTGCTAGAGTCCCCCGAGGGTACCGGGACAGGGACTATCAGCCC. It encodes CSARVPRGYRDRDYQP. Given in full, the CDR3 is CSARVPRGYRDRDYQPQHF.

Concerning this clone itself: The read stops 3 residues short of the end of the CDR3; the missing end is completed from the germline J gene. The chain has TRBV7-3 and TRBJ2-7, with TRBD2 identical over 12 bases. Trimming took 3 bases from V and 3 from J; bases not matched to a gene: 3. CDR1 SGHTA and CDR2 FQGTGA come from the germline V gene. This CDR3 spans 15 amino acids. Incomplete CDR3 DNA: TGTGCCAGCAGCTTGACTAGCGGGGGATACTACGAG. Translation gives CASSLTSGGYYE. The CDR3, in full, reads CASSLTSGGYYEQYF.

Note on this clone: The read finishes 3 residues shy of the CDR3 end, and the germline J gene is used to complete it. The chain combines TRBV10-3 with TRBJ2-7, with 9 bases matching TRBD2. The CDR3 covers 17 residues. From germline, CDR1 is ENHRY and CDR2 SYGVKD. J gave up 2 bases and V 7 bases, and 15 bases lay outside the gene matches. CDR3 loop: CAITPGLAVQAAYEQYF. The part of the CDR3 DNA that was read is TGTGCCATCACCCCGGGACTAGCAGTACAAGCGGCCTACGAG.

About this clone itself: Read coverage stops 3 residues before the CDR3 terminus; the germline J gene supplies the remainder. This chain links TRBV5-1 with TRBJ2-6; tentative D call: TRBD2 (8 bases). V was pared by 0 bases and J by 1 base, with 20 bases between. The CDR3 runs 20 residues. The germline CDR1 and CDR2 sequences are SGHRS and YFSETQ. This chain's CDR3 is CASSLGRGDRSSSGANVLTF. The sequenced part of the CDR3 DNA is TGCGCCAGCAGCTTGGGGCGGGGGGACAGAAGTTCGTCTGGGGCCAACGTC.

On this clone itself: The read halts 3 residues ahead of the CDR3 end, with the missing end drawn from the germline J gene. The V and J genes are TRBV7-8 and TRBJ1-1; D is unclear. The V gene's germline CDR1 is SGHVS and CDR2 FQNEAQ. V was pared by 3 bases and J by 0 bases, with 2 bases between. The CDR3 spans 12 residues. CDR3 bases read: TGTGCCAGCAGCTTCATGAACACTGAA. Protein sequence: CASSFMNTE. The whole CDR3 protein reads CASSFMNTEAFF.

A word on this clone: The read terminates 3 residues ahead of where the CDR3 ends, so the germline J gene completes it. The chain has TRBV19 and TRBJ2-1, with 11 bases fitting TRBD2. Per the germline V gene, CDR1 is LNHDA and CDR2 is SQIVND (reference sequence). This CDR3 region has 17 residues. The V segment lost 5 bases and the J segment 4 bases; nucleotides outside the gene matches: 10. CDR3 DNA, as far as it was read: TGTGCCAGTAGTCCGGCTAGCGGGGGGAAGGCTTACAATGAG. The encoded protein is CASSPASGGKAYNE. The full CDR3 protein is CASSPASGGKAYNEQFF.

With regard to this clone: The CDR3 end lies 3 residues beyond the end of the read and is filled in from the germline J gene. V is TRBV28 and J is TRBJ2-3, with 10 bases lining up with TRBD2. Trimming removed 7 bases from V and 4 bases from J; junction bases left unmatched: 14. In germline, CDR1 is MDHEN, CDR2 SYDVKM. The CDR3 extends over 17 amino acids. The CDR3: CASIPSGRAKDPDTQYF. CDR3 DNA, as far as it was read: TGTGCCAGCATTCCCAGCGGGAGGGCCAAGGATCCAGATACG.

On this clone: The read is 3 residues too short to cover the CDR3 end, so that end is filled in from the germline J gene. The chain joins TRBV11-2 to TRBJ2-1; D is tentatively TRBD1 or TRBD2 (5 bases each). Germline values: CDR1 SGHAT, CDR2 FQNNGV. The ends were cut back, 5 bases at V and 5 bases at J, with 16 bases in the middle. The CDR3 consists of 15 residues. This chain's CDR3 is CASSVRESLNNEQFF. The covered CDR3 bases are TGTGCCAGCAGCGTCAGGGAGTCTTTGAACAATGAG.

About this clone: The read gets to within 3 residues of the CDR3 end, and the germline J gene fills in the rest. The chain joins TRBV6-4 to TRBJ1-2; 8 bases map to TRBD1. Germline V gives CDR1 MRHNA, CDR2 SNTAGT. CDR3 size: 18 residues. J lost 3 bases, V lost 1 base, and 13 bases had no gene match. The CDR3 here is CASSDWTGQGRLHYGYTF. The CDR3 DNA, read in part, is TGTGCCAGCAGTGACTGGACTGGACAGGGCCGTCTACACTATGGC.

Regarding this clone: The read terminates 3 residues ahead of where the CDR3 ends, so the germline J gene completes it. The chain employs TRBV12-3 or TRBV12-4 and TRBJ2-7, with D unclear. The CDR3 covers 12 residues. Trimming removed 3 bases from V and 3 bases from J, with 6 bases in between. The part of the CDR3 DNA that was read is TGTGCCAGCAGTTTCGCGAACTACGAG. Translation gives CASSFANYE. The whole CDR3 sequence is CASSFANYEQYF.

On this clone: Read data end 3 residues before the CDR3 end; the end is taken from the germline J gene. The chain joins TRBV15 to TRBJ2-3; D perhaps matches TRBD2 (6 bases). Trimming shortened V by 4 bases and J by 3 bases, and 14 bases separated the two germline ends. This CDR3 has 15 amino acids. The germline V gene encodes CDR1 LNHNV and CDR2 YYDKDF (reference sequence). The DNA read from the CDR3 is TGTGCCACCAGCATGGAGGGTGAGGCTACAGATACG. This translates into CATSMEGEATDT. The CDR3, in full, reads CATSMEGEATDTQYF.

CDR3 residues: CSVEMPGNYGYTF. The CDR3 DNA, read in part, is TGCAGCGTTGAGATGCCAGGCAACTATGGC. The V call is TRBV29-1, the J call TRBJ1-2; the D is unclear. The CDR3 end lies 3 residues beyond the end of the read and is filled in from the germline J gene. This CDR3 is 13 amino acids long. The germline V gene encodes CDR1 SQVTM and CDR2 ANQGSEA. Deletions cut 3 bases from V and 2 bases from J, with 10 bases between.

For this clone: The missing CDR3 end, 3 residues past where the read stops, is filled in from the germline J gene. The chain is built from TRBV7-8 and TRBJ2-7; TRBD2 might be the D (5 bases). This CDR3 has 15 residues. Trimming left V 1 base short and J 5 bases short, with 15 bases between. CDR1 and CDR2 from the germline V gene are SGHVS and FQNEAQ. The CDR3 bases that were read are TGTGCCAGCAGCTTAGTTGTAGGATACGGGGACGAG. This encodes CASSLVVGYGDE. From start to end, the CDR3 is CASSLVVGYGDEQYF.

With respect to this clone: The read ends 3 residues early relative to the CDR3; the germline J gene fills the gap. The V call is TRBV7-8, the J call TRBJ1-2, with a weak D call TRBD1 (5 bases). Germline V gene lookup returns CDR1 SGHVS and CDR2 FQNEAQ. CDR3 length: 13 residues. The part of the CDR3 DNA that was read is TGTGCCAGCAGCCGAGTCGGAGGGGAGGGC. Its protein is CASSRVGGEG. The CDR3 reads in full as CASSRVGGEGYTF.

A word on this clone: The read gets to within 3 residues of the CDR3 end, and the germline J gene fills in the rest. The V gene is TRBV20-1, the J gene TRBJ1-1, with D maybe TRBD1 (5 bases). The V and J ends lost 0 bases and 6 bases respectively, with 14 bases between them. Germline CDR1 DFQATT, CDR2 SNEGSKA (reference sequence). The length of the CDR3 is 14 residues. This CDR3 reads CSARDREGRPEAFF. The CDR3 bases that were read are TGCAGTGCTAGAGATCGTGAGGGGAGGCCTGAA.

About this clone itself: The sequence runs out 3 residues before the end of the CDR3; the remainder is reconstructed from the germline J gene. The rearrangement joins TRBV7-2 to TRBJ2-7; D uncertain. Germline V CDR1 and CDR2: SGHTA, FQGNSA. The germline V and J ends were trimmed by 2 bases and 4 bases, with 3 bases remaining between them. This CDR3 is 11 amino acids long. The CDR3 loop is CASSLTYEQYF. The covered CDR3 bases are TGTGCCAGCAGCTTAACTTACGAG. Using reference TRBV7-2 and TRBJ2-7 for the parts outside the CDR3, the full variable domain is GAGVSQSPSNKVTEKGKDVELRCDPISGHTALYWYRQSLGQGLEFLIYFQGNSAPDKSGLPSDRFSAERTGGSVSTLTIQRTQQEDSAVYLCASSLTYEQYFGPGTRLTVT.

Worth noting for this clone: Read coverage stops 3 residues before the CDR3 terminus; the germline J gene supplies the remainder. The chain has TRBV5-1 and TRBJ2-3, with TRBD2 identical over 14 bases. The CDR3 totals 18 residues. In germline, CDR1 is SGHRS, CDR2 YFSETQ. V was pared by 0 bases and J by 3 bases, with 6 bases of the junction left unmatched. The CDR3: CASSLGGLAGVQTDTQYF. The sequenced part of the CDR3 DNA is TGCGCCAGCAGCTTGGGGGGACTAGCGGGGGTACAGACAGATACG. The variable domain in full, with the rest retrieved from reference TRBV5-1 and TRBJ2-3, is KAGVTQTPRYLIKTRGQQVTLSCSPISGHRSVSWYQQTPGQGLQFLFEYFSETQRNKGNFPGRFSGRQFSNSRSEMNVSTLELGDSALYLCASSLGGLAGVQTDTQYFGPGTRLTVL.

On this clone itself: The sequenced fragment ends 3 residues before the CDR3 boundary, so the rest is inferred from the germline J gene. J is TRBJ1-1 and V is TRBV7-2; TRBD1 is a possible D gene (6 bases). The CDR3 consists of 15 residues. Germline CDR1 SGHTA, CDR2 FQGNSA. V dropped 3 bases and J dropped 5 bases, with 16 bases sitting between them. The chain's CDR3 is CASSFQQGGLTEAFF. The covered CDR3 bases are TGTGCCAGCAGCTTCCAACAGGGAGGGTTGACTGAA.

Comments on this clone: The read terminates 3 residues ahead of where the CDR3 ends, so the germline J gene completes it. J is TRBJ2-7 and V is TRBV10-1; TRBD2 matches at 9 bases. This CDR3 region has 14 residues. The germline gives CDR1 WNHNN, CDR2 SYGVQD (reference sequence). Trimming at V came to 1 base and at J to 5 bases, leaving 3 bases not matched to a gene. This chain's CDR3 is CASSELVAGDEQYF. The CDR3 DNA, read in part, is TGCGCCAGCAGTGAGTTAGTAGCGGGAGACGAG.

In the case of this clone: The read is 3 residues too short to cover the CDR3 end, so that end is filled in from the germline J gene. The chain couples TRBV20-1 to TRBJ1-1, with 8 bases fitting TRBD1. The CDR3 is made up of 13 amino acids. Germline V gene lookup returns CDR1 DFQATT and CDR2 SNEGSKA (reference sequence). V gave up 6 bases and J gave up 4 bases; unmatched junction bases: 7. The DNA read from the CDR3 is TGCAGTGCGACCGACAGGGGTGCCACTGAA. Protein: CSATDRGATE. The CDR3 reads in full as CSATDRGATEAFF.

Incomplete CDR3 DNA: TGTGCCAGCAGTTTACGGGGGGTTGGCAATCAGCCC. It specifies CASSLRGVGNQP. The full CDR3 is CASSLRGVGNQPQHF. V gene TRBV28 combines with J gene TRBJ1-5; tentative D call: TRBD1 (5 bases). The observed sequence ends 3 residues before the CDR3 terminus, with the missing tail filled in from the germline J gene. The germline CDR1 and CDR2 sequences are MDHEN and SYDVKM. V was clipped by 2 bases and J by 2 bases, with 10 bases between them. This CDR3 comprises 15 residues.